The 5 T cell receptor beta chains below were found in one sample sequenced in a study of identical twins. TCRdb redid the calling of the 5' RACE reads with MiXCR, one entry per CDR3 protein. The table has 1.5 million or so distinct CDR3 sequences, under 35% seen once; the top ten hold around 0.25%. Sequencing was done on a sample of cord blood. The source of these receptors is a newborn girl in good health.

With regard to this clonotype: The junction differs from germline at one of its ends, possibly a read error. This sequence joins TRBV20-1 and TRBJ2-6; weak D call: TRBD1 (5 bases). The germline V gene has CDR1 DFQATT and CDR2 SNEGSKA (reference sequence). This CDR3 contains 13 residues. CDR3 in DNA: TGCAGTGCCCCTCGGGCTGGGGCCCACGTCCTGACTTTC. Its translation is CSAPRAGAHVLTF.

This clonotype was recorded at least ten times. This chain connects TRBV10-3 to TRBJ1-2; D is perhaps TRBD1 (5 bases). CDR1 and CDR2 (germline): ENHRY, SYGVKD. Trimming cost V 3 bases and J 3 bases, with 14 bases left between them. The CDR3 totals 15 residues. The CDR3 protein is CAISDTGHRDYGYTF. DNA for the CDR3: TGTGCCATCAGTGATACAGGACACCGGGACTATGGCTACACCTTC.

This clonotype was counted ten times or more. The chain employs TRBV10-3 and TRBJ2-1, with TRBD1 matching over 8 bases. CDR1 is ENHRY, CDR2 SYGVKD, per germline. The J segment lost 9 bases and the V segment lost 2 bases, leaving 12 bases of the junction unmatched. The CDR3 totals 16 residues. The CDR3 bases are TGTGCCATCAGTGAGCCCGGACAGGGAAGGTCGAGTGAGCAGTTCTTC. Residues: CAISEPGQGRSSEQFF.

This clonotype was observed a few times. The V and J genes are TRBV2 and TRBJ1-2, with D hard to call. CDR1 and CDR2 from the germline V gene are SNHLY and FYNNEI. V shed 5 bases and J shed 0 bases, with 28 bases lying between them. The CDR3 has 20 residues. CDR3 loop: CASSRKGGIGTERSNYGYTF. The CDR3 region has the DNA TGTGCCAGCAGTCGCAAGGGAGGGATCGGAACTGAAAGGTCTAACTATGGCTACACCTTC.

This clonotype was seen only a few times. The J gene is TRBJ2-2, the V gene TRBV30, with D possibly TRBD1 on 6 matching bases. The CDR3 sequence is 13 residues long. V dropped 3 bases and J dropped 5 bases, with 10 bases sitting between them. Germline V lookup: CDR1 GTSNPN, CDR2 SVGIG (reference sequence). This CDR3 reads CAWSGQSTGELFF. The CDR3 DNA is TGTGCCTGGAGCGGACAGTCGACCGGGGAGCTGTTTTTT.